This T cell receptor (beta chain) was documented in a study of PD-L1 blockade in urothelial cancer (dated by TCRdb to 2016 to 2017). Looking at the study overall: Every patient began therapy around 2014 and was given atezolizumab 1,200 mg intravenously every 3 weeks. An ECOG performance status of 0 or 1 was recorded for the patients, and 0 to 3 prior chemotherapy regimens had been received by the patients. TCR sequencing covered pretreatment tumor samples and matched, serially collected peripheral blood taken before and after atezolizumab treatment. Blood samples were analyzed at 3 weeks after treatment start (second dose) and at 6 weeks after treatment start. Durable clinical benefit was defined as a progression-free survival longer than 6 months, and TCR features were additionally tested against progression-free survival and overall survival. Pretreatment blood TCR-seq was available for under 35 patients, at least one posttreatment blood collection was obtained for 24 patients, and tumor TCR-seq was available for 24 patients. The study was an exploratory multi-omic analysis of somatic, immune and clinical correlates of response to PD-L1 blockade with atezolizumab in urothelial cancer. Durable clinical benefit was achieved by nine patients and was not achieved by 20 patients. A median of roughly 140,000 T cells and some 90,000 unique TCRs was obtained from blood samples, and a median clonality of 0.080 was observed. In the same patients who had TCR sequencing, pretreatment tumors also underwent whole exome sequencing and RNA sequencing. About 90% of the 29 patients were identified as males with urothelial cancer of bladder origin, and a prior smoking history was reported by 18 of 29 patients. General findings and caveats noted by the study authors: Improved progression-free and overall survival was associated with having pretreatment peripheral blood TCR clonality below the median. At 3 weeks after the start of treatment, tumor-associated TCR clones in peripheral blood had expanded more in patients with durable benefit (n of about 21, p = 0.022). Because the sample size was small (n of about 29) and many exploratory analyses were performed, the results are intended to be hypothesis-generating.

To estimate absolute template abundance from read counts, synthetic TCR analog templates were spiked into each PCR. TCRbeta CDR3 regions were amplified from genomic DNA with bias-controlled V and J gene primers using the immunoSEQ assay. Sequencing of rearranged TCRbeta segments was done at approximately 20X coverage. The paper's data handling went like this. Clustering was used to correct sequencing errors, and CDR3s were annotated against IMGT so that V, D and J genes could be assigned. Downstream analyses used only productive TCRbeta rearrangements, leaving out any out-of-frame or stop-codon sequences. Clonality was computed as one minus Shannon entropy normalized by the log of the number of unique productive sequences. Fisher's exact test with Benjamini-Hochberg correction, using a cutoff of adjusted p below 0.01, was how clones that differed between time points or between blood and tumor were identified. TCRdb provides this immuneACCESS table in a form limited to in-frame rearrangements. Some clones are lacking; in checked studies, under half of them reflect an unresolved V gene, and why the rest are absent is not known. Clonal size and the V and J genes are those of that table, whereas D and trimming came from the DNA. The sample includes more than 30,000 clones, with roughly 84% observed a single time. More than 25% of the sample is in the top ten clones.

The cohort included roughly 29 patients with locally advanced or metastatic urothelial carcinoma who were treated at Memorial Sloan Kettering on a trial protocol. Peripheral blood mononuclear cells were collected pretreatment and during treatment, at between 1 and 8 total time points per patient. The Qiagen DNeasy Blood extraction kit was used to purify genomic DNA from total PBMCs and tumor samples. PBMCs were collected pretreatment and during treatment, and were isolated and stored as previously described. In its sample, this clone was seen once. No antigen is known for it. The input lacks base qualities; no much larger clone sits a single base away. Taken from the germline V gene (reference sequence), the CDR1 and CDR2 loops are SGHNT and YYREEE. The CDR3 goes from the cysteine to the phenylalanine over 14 residues. Just the 42-base CDR3 DNA is kept, in frame starting at base 1. V is trimmed back by 4 bases and J by 5 bases, and the junction contains 6 bases that no gene match accounts for.

Sequenced here: PBMCs, sampled around atezolizumab (anti-PD-L1) treatment. The sequence was obtained from a man aged 55-75 years with urothelial cancer. The V and J genes are TRBV5-4 and TRBJ2-3, and TRBD1 aligns with 8 junction nucleotides. The DNA is TGTGCCAGCAGCCTGGACAGGGTAAAAGATACGCAGTATTTT. Its translation is CASSLDRVKDTQYF.